The 32 T cell receptor beta chains below come from one sample, sequenced in a study of cytomegalovirus exposure and HLA in healthy donors. Profiled with immunoSEQ multiplex PCR; TCRdb holds only in-frame clones, not every one. The repertoire holds about 110,000 clones, around 85% seen once, with around 3% in the top ten. Material for sequencing was PBMCs. Receptors were obtained from a young woman in good health and CMV-seronegative.

The chain uses TRBV5-1 and TRBJ2-7, with TRBD1 identical over 9 bases. The CDR3 sequence is 15 residues long. Losses at the gene ends were 0 bases for V and 7 bases for J; bases not matched to a gene: 8. Germline CDR1 is SGHRS and CDR2 is YFSETQ. CDR3 DNA: TGCGCCAGCAGCTTGGTCCAACAGGGGGCGGAGGAGCAGTACTTC. The encoded protein is CASSLVQQGAEEQYF.

The V call is TRBV5-6, the J call TRBJ1-1; D ambiguous. V lost 4 bases to trimming and J lost 7 bases, with 8 bases between them. This CDR3 contains 11 residues. Germline lookup yields CDR1 SGHDT and CDR2 YYEEEE. CDR3 region: CASSRAVEAFF. The CDR3 bases are TGTGCCAGCAGCCGCGCCGTTGAAGCTTTCTTT.

This clone turned up a few times. V gene TRBV5-6 combines with J gene TRBJ1-5, with D unclear. CDR1 and CDR2 from the germline V gene are SGHDT and YYEEEE. V dropped 0 bases and J dropped 4 bases, with 8 bases sitting between them. This CDR3 region has 14 residues. This CDR3 reads CASSLGQMNQPQHF. In DNA form, the CDR3 reads TGTGCCAGCAGCTTGGGGCAAATGAATCAGCCCCAGCATTTT.

V usage is TRBV23-1 and J usage is TRBJ2-7; 7 nucleotides line up with TRBD1. TRBV23-1 is treated as an ORF (open reading frame) with a function not yet certain. The ends lost 2 bases at V and 7 bases at J; junction bases unmatched: 8. This CDR3 is built from 14 residues. This CDR3 reads CASSQARGSKEQYF. The CDR3 DNA sequence: TGCGCCAGCAGTCAAGCCAGGGGGTCCAAGGAGCAGTACTTC.

This sequence joins TRBV6-5 and TRBJ1-1; TRBD1 matches 8 bases. This CDR3 comprises 14 residues. V dropped 6 bases and J dropped 3; count of bases not matched to a gene: 6. The germline V gene encodes CDR1 MNHEY and CDR2 SVGAGI. The CDR3 is CASSLQGADTEAFF. CDR3 in DNA: TGTGCCAGCAGCCTCCAGGGGGCAGACACTGAAGCTTTCTTT.

V gene TRBV27 combines with J gene TRBJ2-1; unclear D gene. CDR3 size: 11 residues. V lost 5 bases, J lost 7 bases, and 6 bases lay in between. CDR1 and CDR2 (germline): MNHEY, SMNVEV (reference sequence). The CDR3, as DNA: TGTGCCAGCAGTACTCGGAATGAGCAGTTCTTC. It is translated as CASSTRNEQFF.

This clone is a singleton in its sample. The chain recombines TRBV30 with TRBJ1-2, with a possible D match to TRBD1 (6 bases). This CDR3 is built from 13 residues. V was shortened by 0 bases and J by 7 bases, with 12 bases between the two germline ends. Germline loops: CDR1 GTSNPN, CDR2 SVGIG (reference sequence). The CDR3 region is CAWSVGGAVGYTF. CDR3 DNA sequence: TGTGCCTGGAGTGTAGGGGGGGCCGTTGGCTACACCTTC. The variable domain in full, completed from reference TRBV30 and TRBJ1-2, reads SQTIHQWPATLVQPVGSPLSLECTVEGTSNPNLYWYRQAAGRGLQLLFYSVGIGQISSEVPQNLSASRPQDRQFILSSKKLLLSDSGFYLCAWSVGGAVGYTFGSGTRLTVV.

The V and J genes are TRBV25-1 and TRBJ1-1; D is perhaps TRBD1 (5 bases). CDR1 MGHDK and CDR2 SYGVNS come from the germline V gene. The CDR3 extends over 15 amino acids. Between the trimmed V and J ends, which lost 5 bases and 0 bases, there was a span of 13 bases. This chain's CDR3 is CASSTRQHMNTEAFF. The CDR3 DNA is TGTGCCAGCAGTACTCGACAGCACATGAACACTGAAGCTTTCTTT.

The genes are TRBV27 and TRBJ2-7; 7 nucleotides line up with TRBD2. CDR3 size: 13 residues. Trimming removed 8 bases from V and 5 bases from J; junction bases left unmatched: 9. Germline V gene sequence: CDR1 MNHEY, CDR2 SMNVEV (reference sequence). The CDR3 nucleotides are TGTGCCAGCTGGGAGGGACCCCGGGACGAGCAGTACTTC. As protein: CASWEGPRDEQYF.

V and J are TRBV9 and TRBJ1-1, with D possibly matching TRBD1 (5 bases). V was clipped by 0 bases and J by 4 bases, with 7 bases between them. From germline, CDR1 is SGDLS and CDR2 YYNGEE. CDR3 length: 13 amino acids. This CDR3 reads CASSVGQGTEAFF. CDR3 DNA sequence: TGTGCCAGCAGCGTAGGGCAGGGCACTGAAGCTTTCTTT.

This chain connects TRBV2 to TRBJ2-5; TRBD1 is a possible D gene (5 bases). Trimming removed 3 bases from V and 2 bases from J, with 10 bases in between. The CDR3 is 14 residues long. Germline lookup yields CDR1 SNHLY and CDR2 FYNNEI. As DNA, the CDR3 is TGTGCCAGCAGTGATCCAGGGATACAAGAGACCCAGTACTTC. Its translation is CASSDPGIQETQYF.

The chain has TRBV5-5 and TRBJ2-2; TRBD2 aligns across 12 bases. The CDR3 runs 17 residues. The ends lost 4 bases at V and 2 bases at J; junction bases unmatched: 6. The germline V gene encodes CDR1 SGHKS and CDR2 YYEKEE (reference sequence). This chain's CDR3 is CASSMGLAGGNTGELFF. In DNA, the CDR3 is TGTGCCAGCAGCATGGGACTAGCGGGTGGTAACACCGGGGAGCTGTTTTTT.

The V call is TRBV5-4, the J call TRBJ1-4, with D possibly being TRBD1 (5 bases). Germline CDR1 SGHNT, CDR2 YYREEE (reference sequence). The CDR3 length is 14 residues. V shed 0 bases and J shed 2 bases, with 5 bases lying between them. CDR3 region: CASSLAGTNEKLFF. The CDR3 DNA is TGTGCCAGCAGCTTGGCAGGGACTAATGAAAAACTGTTTTTT.

The chain links TRBV6-1 to TRBJ1-1; 9 bases fit TRBD1. V was clipped by 4 bases and J by 4 bases; unmatched bases: 4. The CDR3 has 14 residues. Germline lookup yields CDR1 MNHNS and CDR2 SASEGT. The CDR3 here is CASSGTGESTEAFF. The DNA of the CDR3 is TGTGCCAGCAGTGGGACAGGGGAGAGCACTGAAGCTTTCTTT.

This clone was picked up one time. V is TRBV11-2 and J is TRBJ2-7, with 8 bases aligning to TRBD1. Germline CDR1 reads SGHAT; CDR2 reads FQNNGV. Germline trimming cut 5 bases from V and 6 bases from J; bases unmatched to any gene: 12. This CDR3 region has 15 residues. Here the CDR3 DNA reads TGTGCCAGCAGCCACCCAGGACAGGGTAGGGTCGAGCAGTACTTC. As protein: CASSHPGQGRVEQYF.

V is TRBV7-8 and J is TRBJ1-1; 10 bases line up with TRBD1. The germline CDR1 and CDR2 sequences are SGHVS and FQNEAQ. CDR3 size: 14 residues. V lost 6 bases, J lost 1 base, and 2 bases stayed unmatched. The CDR3 loop reads CASRGTGENTEAFF. As DNA, the CDR3 is TGTGCCAGCAGAGGGACAGGGGAGAACACTGAAGCTTTCTTT. Full variable domain (outside the CDR3, taken from reference TRBV7-8 and TRBJ1-1): GAGVSQSPRYKVAKRGQDVALRCDPISGHVSLFWYQQALGQGPEFLTYFQNEAQLDKSGLPSDRFFAERPEGSVSTLKIQRTQQEDSAVYLCASRGTGENTEAFFGQGTRLTVV.

The CDR3 coding sequence is TGTGCCAGCAGTTTAAGTGGCACTTCACCCCTCCACTTT. Its protein is CASSLSGTSPLHF. The rearrangement uses TRBV27 and TRBJ1-6; D is unresolved. The V and J ends lost 2 bases and 9 bases respectively, with 8 bases between them. The CDR3 is made up of 13 amino acids. Germline CDR1 reads MNHEY; CDR2 reads SMNVEV (reference sequence).

The V gene is TRBV18, the J gene TRBJ2-7; TRBD2 is a possible D gene (5 bases). The germline CDR1 and CDR2 sequences are KGHSH and LQKENI. This CDR3 has 15 residues. V was cut by 2 bases and J by 2 bases, with 13 bases left in between. CDR3 sequence: CASSPGPGFTYEQYF. The CDR3 nucleotides are TGTGCCAGCTCACCAGGCCCGGGGTTTACCTACGAGCAGTACTTC.

The genes are TRBV27 and TRBJ1-1; possible D gene TRBD1, 6 bases. There are 12 residues in the CDR3. Looked up from germline, CDR1 is MNHEY and CDR2 is SMNVEV (reference sequence). The V end lost 8 bases, the J end lost 13 bases, and 20 bases lay between the germline ends. CDR3 sequence (DNA): TGTGCCAGCGGCACCAACCGAGGGGGGGGTTTCTTT. Protein product: CASGTNRGGGFF.

The chain recombines TRBV10-1 with TRBJ1-1, with a weak D call TRBD1 (5 bases). V was shortened by 6 bases and J by 3 bases, with 5 bases between the two germline ends. Germline CDR1 and CDR2: WNHNN and SYGVQD (reference sequence). This CDR3 region has 11 residues. This CDR3 is CASRQDTEAFF. The CDR3 bases are TGCGCCAGCAGACAGGACACTGAAGCTTTCTTT.

This chain joins TRBV13 and TRBJ2-1; D uncertain. Germline CDR1 and CDR2: PRHDT and FYEKMQ (reference sequence). Trimming cost V 1 base and J 9 bases, with 13 bases left between them. The CDR3 contains 14 residues. CDR3 sequence: CASSLVPPGSEQFF. In DNA, the CDR3 is TGTGCCAGCAGCTTAGTACCCCCAGGTAGTGAGCAGTTCTTC.

J is TRBJ2-7 and V is TRBV5-4; TRBD1 matches at 7 bases. V lost 4 bases, J lost 1 base, and 5 bases stayed unmatched. Germline assignment: CDR1 SGHNT and CDR2 YYREEE (reference sequence). This CDR3 has 14 amino acids. CDR3 loop: CASSQTGPSYEQYF. DNA of the CDR3: TGTGCCAGCAGCCAGACAGGGCCATCCTACGAGCAGTACTTC.

This CDR3 reads CASSELAGNTGELFF. CDR3 DNA: TGTGCCAGCAGTGAACTAGCGGGGAACACCGGGGAGCTGTTTTTT. This sequence joins TRBV6-1 and TRBJ2-2; TRBD2 aligns across 8 bases. Unmatched junction bases numbered 0, after V lost 2 bases and J lost 1 base. Germline V gene data show CDR1 as MNHNS and CDR2 as SASEGT. This CDR3 is 15 amino acids long.

V is TRBV27 and J is TRBJ1-2; TRBD1 might be the D (5 bases). There are 14 residues in the CDR3. Between the trimmed V and J ends, which lost 5 bases and 8 bases, there was a span of 18 bases. Germline V gene data show CDR1 as MNHEY and CDR2 as SMNVEV (reference sequence). The CDR3 loop is CASSLIGTGEGYTF. In DNA form, the CDR3 reads TGTGCCAGCAGTCTAATAGGGACGGGAGAAGGCTACACCTTC.

The chain has TRBV30 and TRBJ1-2; D is unresolved. Germline V gene sequence: CDR1 GTSNPN, CDR2 SVGIG (reference sequence). The CDR3 length is 14 residues. The ends were cut back, 3 bases at V and 3 bases at J, with 14 bases in the middle. CDR3 nucleotide sequence: TGTGCCTGGAGCCGGACTCCCCGGGACTATGGCTACACCTTC. This sequence encodes CAWSRTPRDYGYTF.

The DNA of the CDR3 is TGCGCCAGCAGCCAAGAGATTGCTTTTCCGGCCGGGGAGCTGTTTTTT. This codes for CASSQEIAFPAGELFF. This chain links TRBV4-1 with TRBJ2-2; D is ambiguous. V lost 0 bases and J 6 bases, leaving 14 bases between the germline ends. This CDR3 has 16 residues. CDR1 MGHRA and CDR2 YSYEKL come from the germline V gene.

The rearrangement uses TRBV11-2 and TRBJ1-3; TRBD1 matches 7 bases. CDR1 and CDR2 from the germline V gene are SGHAT and FQNNGV. This CDR3 region has 14 residues. Trimming removed 5 bases from V and 4 bases from J; junction bases left unmatched: 5. The CDR3 sequence is CASSQGEAGNTIYF. The CDR3 DNA follows: TGTGCCAGCAGCCAGGGGGAGGCCGGAAACACCATATATTTT.

The genes are TRBV7-2 and TRBJ1-1, with a possible D match to TRBD1 (5 bases). The V and J ends lost 5 bases and 5 bases respectively, with 18 bases between them. The length of the CDR3 is 15 residues. Germline V gene sequence: CDR1 SGHTA, CDR2 FQGNSA. CDR3: CASSPPGGGTTEAFF. In DNA form, the CDR3 reads TGTGCCAGCAGCCCCCCGGGGGGAGGAACAACTGAAGCTTTCTTT.

The chain uses TRBV7-8 and TRBJ1-6; D gene ambiguous. The CDR3 consists of 13 residues. Germline V gives CDR1 SGHVS, CDR2 FQNEAQ. Trimming took off 1 base at V and 9 bases at J, with 7 bases between the two ends. In DNA, the CDR3 is TGTGCCAGCAGCTTAGTGGAGGGTTCACCCCTCCACTTT. Translated: CASSLVEGSPLHF.

This chain links TRBV14 with TRBJ1-2; D gene ambiguous. Germline V gene data show CDR1 as SGHDN and CDR2 as FVKESK. V lost 4 bases to trimming and J lost 6 bases, with 12 bases between them. The CDR3 has 13 residues. Here the CDR3 DNA reads TGTGCCAGCAGCCCCTCGAGGAGAAATGGCTACACCTTC. Translated, it gives CASSPSRRNGYTF.

The chain uses TRBV4-2 and TRBJ2-2; D is uncertain. The ends were cut back, 4 bases at V and 5 bases at J, with 5 bases in the middle. CDR3 length: 12 amino acids. CDR1 LGHNA and CDR2 YNFKEQ come from the germline V gene. The CDR3 DNA follows: TGTGCCAGCAGCCTTAATACCGGGGAGCTGTTTTTT. It is translated as CASSLNTGELFF.

CDR3 amino acids: CAISESGTGGVYGYTF. The CDR3 bases are TGTGCCATCAGTGAGTCCGGGACAGGGGGAGTGTATGGCTACACCTTC. The V gene is TRBV10-3, the J gene TRBJ1-2, with TRBD1 identical over 11 bases. The ends lost 0 bases at V and 5 bases at J; junction bases unmatched: 5. In germline, CDR1 is ENHRY, CDR2 SYGVKD. The CDR3 has 16 residues.